These 16 T cell receptor beta chains originate from one sample sequenced in a study of shared clonotypes between healthy human individuals. The naive CD8 fraction comprised CD45RO-negative cells positively selected for CCR7 and excluded terminally differentiated effector memory CD45RA+ cells. Profiled with immunoSEQ multiplex PCR; TCRdb holds only in-frame clones, not every one. The data show more than 2 million clones, around 95% seen once. The specimen was naive CD8+ T cells from PBMCs. Receptor source: a man between 18 and 29 years old in good health. Some clones in this sample may be carry-over from other donors' samples.

In its sample, this clone was seen once. The gene calls are TRBV11-1 and TRBJ1-3; weak D call: TRBD1 (5 bases). Trimming removed 5 bases from V and 0 bases from J, with 14 bases in between. The CDR3 has 16 residues. Germline CDR1 reads SGHAT; CDR2 reads FQDESV (reference sequence). CDR3 residues: CASSPRGGISGNTIYF. The CDR3 DNA reads TGTGCCAGCAGCCCCCGGGGCGGAATCTCTGGAAACACCATATATTTT.

The chain joins TRBV4-3 to TRBJ1-3; D is unresolved. The CDR3 totals 13 residues. Deletions cut 4 bases from V and 2 bases from J, with 6 bases between. In germline, CDR1 is LGHNA, CDR2 YSLEER. The CDR3 coding sequence is TGCGCCAGCAGCCTGACGCCTGGAAACACCATATATTTT. Translating gives CASSLTPGNTIYF.

The V gene is TRBV5-1, the J gene TRBJ2-5, with 8 bases identical to TRBD2. V shed 0 bases and J 0 bases; nucleotides not matched to a gene: 4. From germline, CDR1 is SGHRS and CDR2 YFSETQ. There are 16 residues in the CDR3. CDR3: CASSLEAGANQETQYF. As DNA, the CDR3 is TGCGCCAGCAGCTTGGAAGCGGGGGCCAACCAAGAGACCCAGTACTTC.

The chain has TRBV2 and TRBJ2-5; D not resolved. The CDR3 is 11 amino acids. V dropped 7 bases and J dropped 5 bases, with 8 bases sitting between them. Germline V lookup: CDR1 SNHLY, CDR2 FYNNEI. Here the CDR3 reads CASISSETQYF. The CDR3, as DNA: TGTGCCAGCATTTCGTCGGAGACCCAGTACTTC.

The chain uses TRBV10-1 and TRBJ1-2; D may be TRBD1 (5 bases). Germline V gene lookup returns CDR1 WNHNN and CDR2 SYGVQD (reference sequence). Deletions cut 1 base from V and 8 bases from J, with 11 bases between. The CDR3 is made up of 13 amino acids. This chain's CDR3 is CASSEWAGVGYTF. As DNA, the CDR3 is TGCGCCAGCAGTGAGTGGGCGGGGGTCGGCTACACCTTC.

V gene TRBV4-1 combines with J gene TRBJ2-7; 7 bases align to TRBD1. The germline V gene has CDR1 MGHRA and CDR2 YSYEKL. This CDR3 has 14 residues. J gave up 2 bases and V 3 bases, and 4 bases lay outside the gene matches. CDR3 amino acids: CASSQTGQTYEQYF. CDR3 nucleotide sequence: TGCGCCAGCAGCCAGACGGGACAGACCTACGAGCAGTACTTC.

This clone occurred once. V and J are TRBV27 and TRBJ2-7, with 9 bases identical to TRBD2. Germline CDR1 MNHEY, CDR2 SMNVEV (reference sequence). V trimming: 4 bases; J trimming: 4 bases; junction bases outside the gene matches: 8. CDR3 length equals 15 residues. CDR3: CASSSWREGRYEQYF. CDR3 in DNA: TGTGCCAGCAGTTCTTGGCGGGAGGGCAGGTACGAGCAGTACTTC.

V and J are TRBV7-3 and TRBJ2-3; 9 nucleotides line up with TRBD2. Trimming cost V 4 bases and J 5 bases; bases outside gene matches: 13. Per germline, CDR1 SGHTA and CDR2 FQGTGA. The CDR3 has 17 amino acids. The CDR3 DNA reads TGTGCCAGCAGCTCCGAAGCTCCCGGGACTAGCCTAGATACGCAGTATTTT. This gives the protein CASSSEAPGTSLDTQYF. The complete variable domain, with remaining parts taken from reference TRBV7-3 and TRBJ2-3, reads GAGVSQTPSNKVTEKGKYVELRCDPISGHTALYWYRQSLGQGPEFLIYFQGTGAADDSGLPNDRFFAVRPEGSVSTLKIQRTERGDSAVYLCASSSEAPGTSLDTQYFGPGTRLTVL.

The chain employs TRBV27 and TRBJ2-7, with unresolved D. This CDR3 is 14 amino acids long. Trimming removed 3 bases from V and 4 bases from J, with 13 bases in between. The germline V gene has CDR1 MNHEY and CDR2 SMNVEV (reference sequence). The CDR3 region has the DNA TGTGCCAGCAGTTTTACAGCGTCCCTTTACGAGCAGTACTTC. This translates into CASSFTASLYEQYF.

Worth noting for this clone: Within the sample, other DNA sequences also encode this same CDR3. This chain links TRBV27 with TRBJ2-7; a possible D gene is TRBD2 (6 bases). The germline V gene has CDR1 MNHEY and CDR2 SMNVEV (reference sequence). The CDR3 covers 11 residues. V was pared by 6 bases and J by 5 bases, with 8 bases between. The CDR3 sequence: CASSPGDEQYF. CDR3 sequence (DNA): TGTGCCAGCAGCCCGGGAGACGAGCAGTACTTC.

This clone was seen a single time. This chain links TRBV29-1 with TRBJ2-3, with a tentative D call TRBD1 (5 bases). In germline, CDR1 is SQVTM, CDR2 ANQGSEA. CDR3 length: 13 residues. Trimming took off 0 bases at V and 2 bases at J, with 6 bases between the two ends. CDR3 amino acids: CSVEDRDTDTQYF. Here the CDR3 DNA reads TGCAGCGTTGAAGACAGGGACACAGATACGCAGTATTTT.

Points on this clone: The sample has other DNA sequences that encode this CDR3 too. The gene calls are TRBV27 and TRBJ1-5; tentatively, D is TRBD1 (5 bases). The length of the CDR3 is 14 residues. Germline V gene sequence: CDR1 MNHEY, CDR2 SMNVEV (reference sequence). V was shortened by 3 bases and J by 3 bases, with 9 bases between the two germline ends. The CDR3 DNA sequence: TGTGCCAGCAGTTTCCAGGGCGTCAATCAGCCCCAGCATTTT. Protein sequence: CASSFQGVNQPQHF.

The chain employs TRBV5-1 and TRBJ2-7, with D perhaps TRBD2 (5 bases). This CDR3 contains 15 residues. Germline V gene data show CDR1 as SGHRS and CDR2 as YFSETQ. V lost 4 bases and J lost 3, with 17 bases in between. The CDR3, as DNA: TGCGCCAGCAGCCGGCCTACGGGGAACGGCTACGAGCAGTACTTC. Translation: CASSRPTGNGYEQYF.

The gene calls are TRBV28 and TRBJ2-2; 11 bases line up with TRBD2. J gave up 7 bases and V 5 bases, and 6 bases lay outside the gene matches. This CDR3 comprises 15 residues. CDR1 is MDHEN and CDR2 is SYDVKM in the germline V gene. Here the CDR3 DNA reads TGTGCCAGCAGTAAACTAGCGGGGGCGAGCGGGGAGCTGTTTTTT. Amino acid sequence: CASSKLAGASGELFF.

The chain has TRBV4-3 and TRBJ2-2, with 11 bases lining up with TRBD2. V was pared by 3 bases and J by 6 bases, with 12 bases of the junction left unmatched. The CDR3 is 18 residues long. CDR1 is LGHNA and CDR2 is YSLEER in the germline V gene. The CDR3, as DNA: TGCGCCAGCAGCCACTCAGTGGCTAGCGGGAGGATTGCCGGGGAGCTGTTTTTT. Translating gives CASSHSVASGRIAGELFF.

The V and J genes are TRBV7-9 and TRBJ1-3; D unresolved. V lost 6 bases and J 0 bases, leaving 15 bases between the germline ends. The germline V gene has CDR1 SEHNR and CDR2 FQNEAQ (reference sequence). This CDR3 region has 16 residues. The CDR3 nucleotides read TGTGCCAGCAGGACCTCACTGACTGGCTCTGGAAACACCATATATTTT. Translation: CASRTSLTGSGNTIYF.